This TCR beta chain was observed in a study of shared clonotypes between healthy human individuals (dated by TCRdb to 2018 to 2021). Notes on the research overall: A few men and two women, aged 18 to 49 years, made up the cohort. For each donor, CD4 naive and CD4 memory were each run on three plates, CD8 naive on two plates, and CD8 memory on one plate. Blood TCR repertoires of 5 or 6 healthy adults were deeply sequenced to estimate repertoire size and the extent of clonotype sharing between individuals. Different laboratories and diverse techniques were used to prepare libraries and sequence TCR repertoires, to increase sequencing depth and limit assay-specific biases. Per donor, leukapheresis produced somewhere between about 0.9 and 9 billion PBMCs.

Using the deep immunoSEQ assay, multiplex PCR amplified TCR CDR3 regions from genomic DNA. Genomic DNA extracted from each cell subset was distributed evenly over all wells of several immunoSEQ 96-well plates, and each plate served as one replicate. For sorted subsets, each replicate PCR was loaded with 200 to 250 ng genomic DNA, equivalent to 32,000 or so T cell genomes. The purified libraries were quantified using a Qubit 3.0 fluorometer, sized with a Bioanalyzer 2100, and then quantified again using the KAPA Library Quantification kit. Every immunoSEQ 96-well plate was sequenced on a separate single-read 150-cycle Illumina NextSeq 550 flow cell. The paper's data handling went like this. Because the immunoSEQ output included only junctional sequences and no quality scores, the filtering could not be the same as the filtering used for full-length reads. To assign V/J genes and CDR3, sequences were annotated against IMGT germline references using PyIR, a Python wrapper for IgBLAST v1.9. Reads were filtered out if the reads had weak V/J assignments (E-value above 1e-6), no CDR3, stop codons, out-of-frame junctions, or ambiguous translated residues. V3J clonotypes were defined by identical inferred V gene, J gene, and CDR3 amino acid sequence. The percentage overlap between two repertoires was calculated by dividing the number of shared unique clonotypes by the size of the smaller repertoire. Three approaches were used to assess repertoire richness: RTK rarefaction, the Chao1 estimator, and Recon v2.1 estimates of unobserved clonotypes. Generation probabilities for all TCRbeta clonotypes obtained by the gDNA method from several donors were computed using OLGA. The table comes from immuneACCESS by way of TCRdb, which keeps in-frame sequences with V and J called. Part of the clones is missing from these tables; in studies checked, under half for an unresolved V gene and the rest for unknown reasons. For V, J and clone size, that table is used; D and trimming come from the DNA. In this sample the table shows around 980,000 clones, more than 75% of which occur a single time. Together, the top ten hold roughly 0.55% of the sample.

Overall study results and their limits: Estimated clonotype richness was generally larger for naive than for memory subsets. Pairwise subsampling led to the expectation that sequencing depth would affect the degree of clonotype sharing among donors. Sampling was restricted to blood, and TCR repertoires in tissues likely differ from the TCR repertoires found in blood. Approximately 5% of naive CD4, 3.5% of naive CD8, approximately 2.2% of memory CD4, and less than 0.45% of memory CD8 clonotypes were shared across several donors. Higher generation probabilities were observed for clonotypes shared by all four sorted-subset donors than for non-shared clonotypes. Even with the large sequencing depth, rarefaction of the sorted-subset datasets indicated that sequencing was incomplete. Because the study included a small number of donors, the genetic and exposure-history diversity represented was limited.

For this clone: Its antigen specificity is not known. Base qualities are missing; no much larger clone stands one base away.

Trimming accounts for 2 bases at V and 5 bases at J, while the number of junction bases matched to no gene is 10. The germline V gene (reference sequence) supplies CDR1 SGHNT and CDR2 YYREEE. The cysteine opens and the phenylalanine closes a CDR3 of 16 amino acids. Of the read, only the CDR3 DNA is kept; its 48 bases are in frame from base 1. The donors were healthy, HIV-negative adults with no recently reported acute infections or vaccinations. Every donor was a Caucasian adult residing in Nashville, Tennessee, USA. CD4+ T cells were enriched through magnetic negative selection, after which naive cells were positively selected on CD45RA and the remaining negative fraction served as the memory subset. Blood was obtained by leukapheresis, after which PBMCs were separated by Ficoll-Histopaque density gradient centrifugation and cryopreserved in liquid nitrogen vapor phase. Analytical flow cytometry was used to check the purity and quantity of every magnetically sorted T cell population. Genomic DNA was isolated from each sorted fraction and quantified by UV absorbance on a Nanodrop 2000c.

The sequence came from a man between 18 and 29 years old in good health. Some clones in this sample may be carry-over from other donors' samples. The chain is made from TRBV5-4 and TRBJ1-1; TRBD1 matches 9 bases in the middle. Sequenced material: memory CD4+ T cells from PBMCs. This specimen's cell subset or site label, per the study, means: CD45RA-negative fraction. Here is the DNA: TGTGCCAGCAGCTTCCCGGGACAGGGAAGTAAGACTGAAGCTTTCTTT. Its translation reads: CASSFPGQGSKTEAFF.